A single sample gave rise to the 28 T cell receptor beta chains below, sequenced in a study of T-cell memory formation after mild COVID-19. TCRdb ran MiXCR on the 5' RACE reads and lists one entry per CDR3 protein. The sample yields about 100,000 distinct CDR3 sequences, over 8.5% seen once. Sequencing used PBMCs or a T cell subset sorted from them (not recorded which). These receptors all stem from a man younger than 30 who had mild COVID-19 (a few samples of this study predate the infection). Cell type and time point are not known.

This clonotype was detected a few times. The chain combines TRBV6-5 with TRBJ2-1; TRBD2 matches 8 bases. The V gene end was trimmed by 10 bases and the J gene end by 6 bases; junction bases not matched to a gene: 11. Germline CDR1 reads MNHEY; CDR2 reads SVGAGI. The CDR3 sequence is 14 residues long. The CDR3 loop is CATALSGATNEQFF. In DNA form, the CDR3 reads TGTGCCACGGCACTTAGCGGGGCGACCAATGAGCAGTTCTTC.

V and J are TRBV4-1 and TRBJ1-2; 9 bases agree with TRBD1. In germline, CDR1 is MGHRA, CDR2 YSYEKL. V lost 8 bases and J lost 7; bases outside the gene matches: 14. The CDR3 runs to 15 residues. The CDR3 loop reads CASGTLDRGEGGYTF. The CDR3 coding sequence is TGCGCCAGCGGTACCCTTGACAGGGGGGAAGGTGGCTACACCTTC.

V gene TRBV3-1 combines with J gene TRBJ2-5, with 11 bases lining up with TRBD1. Germline V gene sequence: CDR1 LGHDT, CDR2 YNNKEL (reference sequence). J lost 3 bases, V lost 5 bases, and 8 bases had no gene match. The CDR3 is 16 residues long. CDR3 in amino acids: CASSSFGTGGEETQYF. For the CDR3, the DNA is TGTGCCAGCAGCTCTTTTGGGACAGGGGGAGAAGAGACCCAGTACTTC.

V gene TRBV12-5 combines with J gene TRBJ2-1; D call uncertain. The V gene's germline CDR1 is LGHNT and CDR2 FRNRAP. Deletions cut 0 bases from V and 10 bases from J, with 7 bases between. This CDR3 comprises 12 residues. CDR3 sequence: CASGLVLREQFF. The CDR3 nucleotides are TGTGCTAGTGGTTTGGTACTAAGGGAGCAGTTCTTC.

This clonotype was seen a handful of times. V usage is TRBV12-3 or TRBV12-4 and J usage is TRBJ1-5, with 7 bases matching TRBD1. This CDR3 has 15 amino acids. Germline trimming cut 5 bases from V and 2 bases from J; bases unmatched to any gene: 6. CDR3 protein: CASSPGQLGNQPQHF. Here the CDR3 DNA reads TGTGCCAGCAGTCCGGGACAGCTCGGCAATCAGCCCCAGCATTTT.

This clonotype occurred a few times. The rearrangement joins TRBV12-3 or TRBV12-4 to TRBJ2-7; possible D gene TRBD1, 6 bases. The CDR3 consists of 14 residues. Trimming removed 6 bases from V and 3 bases from J, with 15 bases in between. The CDR3 sequence: CASSKWGHDYEQYV. CDR3 DNA: TGTGCCAGCAGCAAATGGGGGCATGACTACGAGCAGTACGTC.

The chain carries TRBV7-6 and TRBJ2-7; D uncertain. V was shortened by 3 bases and J by 2 bases, with 8 bases between the two germline ends. The germline CDR1 and CDR2 sequences are SGHVS and FNYEAQ. There are 13 residues in the CDR3. The CDR3 region is CASSFSSPYEQYF. The CDR3 DNA follows: TGTGCCAGCAGCTTCTCCAGTCCCTACGAGCAGTACTTC.

This clonotype was counted a few times. The V and J genes are TRBV7-2 and TRBJ2-1; D may be TRBD2 (6 bases). From germline, CDR1 is SGHTA and CDR2 FQGNSA. The CDR3 sequence is 15 residues long. Trimming took off 5 bases at V and 7 bases at J, with 18 bases between the two ends. The CDR3 is CASSPARGVGNEQFF. The CDR3 coding sequence is TGTGCCAGCAGCCCCGCACGCGGGGTGGGGAATGAGCAGTTCTTC.

The sample holds many counts of this clonotype. This chain connects TRBV7-3 to TRBJ2-1; possible D gene TRBD2, 5 bases. The germline V gene has CDR1 SGHTA and CDR2 FQGTGA. The CDR3 extends over 15 amino acids. The V end lost 5 bases, the J end lost 3 bases, and 14 bases lay between the germline ends. Here the CDR3 reads CASSPMLGDYNEQFF. Here the CDR3 DNA reads TGTGCCAGCAGCCCCATGCTCGGGGACTACAATGAGCAGTTCTTC.

This clonotype has at least ten counts. The rearrangement links TRBV10-3 to TRBJ1-3; 7 bases map to TRBD1. Germline V lookup: CDR1 ENHRY, CDR2 SYGVKD. The V segment lost 10 bases and the J segment 1 base; nucleotides outside the gene matches: 7. This CDR3 spans 14 amino acids. The CDR3 sequence: CATRDSNSGNTIYF. The CDR3 DNA is TGTGCCACCCGGGACAGCAATTCTGGAAACACCATATATTTT.

The J gene is TRBJ1-3, the V gene TRBV4-3; D not certain. The CDR3 spans 16 residues. CDR1 and CDR2 from the germline V gene are LGHNA and YSLEER. The ends were cut back, 0 bases at V and 0 bases at J, with 9 bases in the middle. The chain's CDR3 is CASSQDWQSSGNTIYF. The CDR3 DNA reads TGCGCCAGCAGCCAAGATTGGCAGAGCTCTGGAAACACCATATATTTT.

This clonotype was seen at least ten times. V usage is TRBV7-9 and J usage is TRBJ2-1, with a tentative D call TRBD2 (7 bases). This CDR3 comprises 16 residues. CDR1 is SEHNR, CDR2 FQNEAQ, per germline (reference sequence). Trimming stripped 5 bases from V and 4 bases from J, with 18 bases between. The CDR3 DNA is TGTGCCAGCAGCCCGGGGCGGGGGCTTAGATACAATGAGCAGTTCTTC. This encodes CASSPGRGLRYNEQFF.

This clonotype occurred a few times. This rearrangement joins TRBV19 to TRBJ2-1, with a tentative D call TRBD2 (6 bases). This CDR3 is built from 16 residues. Trimming pared 1 base from V and 5 bases from J, leaving 15 bases between. CDR1 and CDR2 from the germline V gene are LNHDA and SQIVND (reference sequence). CDR3 sequence: CASSIVPGWGDNEQFF. CDR3 nucleotides: TGTGCCAGTAGTATAGTTCCGGGATGGGGGGACAATGAGCAGTTCTTC.

There are a few counts of this clonotype. The chain couples TRBV6-5 to TRBJ2-4; TRBD1 matches at 7 bases. The length of the CDR3 is 16 residues. V shed 0 bases and J 0 bases; nucleotides not matched to a gene: 2. Germline CDR1 and CDR2: MNHEY and SVGAGI. The CDR3 spells CASSYSDRLAKNIQYF. The CDR3 coding sequence is TGTGCCAGCAGTTACTCGGACAGGCTAGCCAAAAACATTCAGTACTTC.

This clonotype was counted only a few times. The V gene is TRBV7-7, the J gene TRBJ2-1, with D perhaps matching TRBD1 or TRBD2 (6 bases each). V lost 1 base and J 4 bases, leaving 20 bases between the germline ends. Looked up from germline, CDR1 is SSHAT and CDR2 is FNYEAQ (reference sequence). The CDR3 length is 18 residues. CDR3 DNA sequence: TGTGCCAGCAGCTTAGGCCTTCGGGGGCCGGAATCGTACAATGAGCAGTTCTTC. Translated: CASSLGLRGPESYNEQFF.

This chain uses TRBV7-6 with TRBJ2-2; 7 positions agree with TRBD1. This CDR3 is 14 amino acids long. Germline V gives CDR1 SGHVS, CDR2 FNYEAQ. With V trimmed by 5 bases and J by 3 bases, 3 bases remained unmatched. The DNA of the CDR3 is TGTGCCAGCAGCCAGGGGACAGACACCGGGGAGCTGTTTTTT. Translated: CASSQGTDTGELFF.

This clonotype was counted between two and nine times. The chain combines TRBV4-1 with TRBJ1-2; D is undetermined. With 4 bases removed from V and 4 bases from J, the gap between germline ends came to 19 bases. The CDR3 is 16 residues long. In germline, CDR1 is MGHRA, CDR2 YSYEKL. CDR3 DNA sequence: TGCGCCAGCAGCCCGCGAGGGATGTCAGGCATCTATGGCTACACCTTC. This sequence encodes CASSPRGMSGIYGYTF.

This clonotype was found a few times. The V call is TRBV20-1, the J call TRBJ2-5; D is ambiguous. The length of the CDR3 is 12 residues. In germline, CDR1 is DFQATT, CDR2 SNEGSKA (reference sequence). V lost 5 bases to trimming and J lost 7 bases, with 14 bases between them. CDR3 region: CSAPDSMSTQYF. CDR3 coding DNA: TGCAGTGCTCCAGACTCAATGTCGACCCAGTACTTC.

Only a few counts were recorded for this clonotype. The J gene is TRBJ1-1, the V gene TRBV12-3 or TRBV12-4; the D gene is possibly TRBD1 (6 bases). V gave up 3 bases and J gave up 6 bases, with 14 bases separating them. The CDR3 length is 14 residues. CDR3 region: CASSLGAGGAEAFF. The CDR3 DNA reads as TGTGCCAGCAGTTTGGGGGCCGGGGGCGCTGAAGCTTTCTTT.

This chain connects TRBV11-2 to TRBJ1-1; D is uncertain. Trimming left V 3 bases short and J 0 bases short, with 14 bases between. Germline V CDR1 and CDR2: SGHAT, FQNNGV. The CDR3 has 16 amino acids. CDR3 sequence: CASSFRYPDMNTEAFF. In DNA, the CDR3 is TGTGCCAGCAGCTTCCGTTACCCGGATATGAACACTGAAGCTTTCTTT.

The rearrangement links TRBV4-3 to TRBJ2-3; D is undetermined. V was clipped by 4 bases and J by 2 bases, with 10 bases between them. The CDR3 has 14 amino acids. In germline, CDR1 is LGHNA, CDR2 YSLEER. The CDR3 region is CASSLEGLTDTQYF. In DNA form, the CDR3 reads TGCGCCAGCAGCCTCGAAGGCCTCACAGATACGCAGTATTTT.

The CDR3 coding sequence is TGTGCCAGTAGTAATCGGGGACAGGGGCTGTACACCGGGGAGCTGTTTTTT. Translated, it gives CASSNRGQGLYTGELFF. The V gene is TRBV19, the J gene TRBJ2-2; the match to TRBD1 covers 10 bases. The V gene's germline CDR1 is LNHDA and CDR2 SQIVND (reference sequence). CDR3 length equals 17 residues. The ends lost 4 bases at V and 3 bases at J; junction bases unmatched: 8.

This chain uses TRBV6-2 or TRBV6-3 with TRBJ1-6; the D gene is possibly TRBD1 (5 bases). Trimming removed 8 bases from V and 7 bases from J, with 9 bases in between. The CDR3 is 12 residues long. The germline V gene encodes CDR1 MNHEY and CDR2 SVGEGT. The CDR3 nucleotides read TGTGCCAGCGGGACGGAGAATTCACCCCTCCACTTT. Translation gives CASGTENSPLHF.

The chain recombines TRBV28 with TRBJ1-3; D is possibly TRBD1 (5 bases). Trimming shortened V by 3 bases and J by 2 bases, and 8 bases separated the two germline ends. CDR1 and CDR2 from the germline V gene are MDHEN and SYDVKM. The CDR3 is 14 residues long. The CDR3 DNA reads as TGTGCCAGCAGTTTTCGGGGGACTGGAAACACCATATATTTT. Amino acids: CASSFRGTGNTIYF.

This clonotype was seen at least ten times. V and J are TRBV29-1 and TRBJ1-2, with a possible D match to TRBD1 (6 bases). There are 13 residues in the CDR3. Germline values: CDR1 SQVTM, CDR2 ANQGSEA. Between the trimmed V and J ends, which lost 6 bases and 4 bases, there was a span of 15 bases. The CDR3 protein is CSVPDSFSYGYTF. CDR3 sequence (DNA): TGCAGCGTCCCGGACAGTTTCTCCTATGGCTACACCTTC.

The rearrangement links TRBV6-2 or TRBV6-3 to TRBJ2-1; D gene ambiguous. V lost 6 bases and J 1 base, leaving 4 bases between the germline ends. Germline values: CDR1 MNHEY, CDR2 SVGEGT. The CDR3 is 12 amino acids. CDR3 nucleotides: TGTGCCAGCAGGGTTTCCTACAATGAGCAGTTCTTC. It encodes CASRVSYNEQFF.

The V call is TRBV9, the J call TRBJ2-3; D possibly corresponds to TRBD2 (7 bases). The CDR3 runs 16 residues. Trimming removed 1 base from V and 1 base from J, with 13 bases in between. The germline V gene encodes CDR1 SGDLS and CDR2 YYNGEE. In DNA form, the CDR3 reads TGTGCCAGCAGCGTATCTGGCGGGGGCCGCACAGATACGCAGTATTTT. It translates to CASSVSGGGRTDTQYF.

The chain links TRBV4-1 to TRBJ1-3; no firm D call. Trimming took off 5 bases at V and 0 bases at J, with 14 bases between the two ends. Germline V lookup: CDR1 MGHRA, CDR2 YSYEKL. The CDR3 totals 16 residues. The CDR3 region is CASSRSAGISGNTIYF. The CDR3 coding sequence is TGCGCCAGCAGCAGATCGGCAGGTATCTCTGGAAACACCATATATTTT.